This record looks at one T cell receptor beta chain sequence and its context. Its antigen is not known. TCR beta CDR3 region amplification was performed from RNA transcripts. The HTBI primer set drove a first-round RT-PCR of the TCR CDR3. TCRdb independently ran MiXCR on the multiplex PCR reads; one entry per CDR3 protein. Here the sample spans 300,000 to 500,000 distinct CDR3 sequences, more than 13% being singletons. The PBMCs had their origin in around 10 ml of fresh peripheral blood. Germline assignment: CDR1 ENHRY and CDR2 SYGVKD. The CDR3 spans 13 residues. Trimming removed 7 bases from V and 2 bases from J; junction bases left unmatched: 2. The source of the sample is a study of T cells in Graves' hyperthyroidism and ophthalmopathy. Overall study findings and caveats: Ophthalmopathy, which appeared later, was predicted by the model a median roughly 6.5 months before onset. A model built on 13 V-J features separated ophthalmopathy from stable hyperthyroidism.

Sequencing used blood. This sequence was found in a woman younger than 45 with Graves' hyperthyroidism. The gene calls are TRBV10-3 and TRBJ2-1, with 7 bases that match TRBD1. As DNA, the CDR3 is TGTGCCATCAAGGGGGCAACCTACAATGAGCAGTTCTTC. It is translated as CAIKGATYNEQFF.